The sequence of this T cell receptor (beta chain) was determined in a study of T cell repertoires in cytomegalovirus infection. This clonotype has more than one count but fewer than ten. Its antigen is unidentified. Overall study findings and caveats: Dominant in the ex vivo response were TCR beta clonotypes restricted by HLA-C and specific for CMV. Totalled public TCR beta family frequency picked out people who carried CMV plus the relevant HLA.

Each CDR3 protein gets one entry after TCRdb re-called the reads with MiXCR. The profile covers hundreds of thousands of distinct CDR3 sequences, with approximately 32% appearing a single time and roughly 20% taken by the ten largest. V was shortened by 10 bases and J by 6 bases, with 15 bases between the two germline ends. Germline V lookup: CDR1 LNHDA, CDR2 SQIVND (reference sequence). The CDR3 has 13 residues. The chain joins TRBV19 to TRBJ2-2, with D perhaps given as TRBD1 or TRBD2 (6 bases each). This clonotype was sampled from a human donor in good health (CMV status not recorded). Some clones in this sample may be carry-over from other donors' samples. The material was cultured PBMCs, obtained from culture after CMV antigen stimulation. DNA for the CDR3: TGTGCCACCACGTTAAGGGGGGCCGGGGAGCTGTTTTTT. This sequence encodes CATTLRGAGELFF. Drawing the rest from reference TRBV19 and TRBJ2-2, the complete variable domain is DGGITQSPKYLFRKEGQNVTLSCEQNLNHDAMYWYRQDPGQGLRLIYYSQIVNDFQKGDIAEGYSVSREKKESFPLTVTSAQKNPTAFYLCATTLRGAGELFFGEGSRLTVL.